The subject of this entry is one T cell receptor beta chain. Source study methods: Cell counts per sample came from amplifying reference gene primers. Clones were read by immunoSEQ multiplex PCR, and TCRdb kept only the in-frame ones, dropping some. That table furnishes V, J and clone size, whereas the DNA furnished D and trimming. The sample yields about 76,000 clones, around 86% seen once. These data come from a study of blood T cell repertoires in COVID-19. Study background: T cells, B-cell-depleted T cells, or PBMCs provided the cDNA or gDNA that served as material.

The CDR3 covers 16 residues. Germline V gives CDR1 MGHRA, CDR2 YSYEKL. V lost 1 base and J lost 3, with 13 bases in between. The receptor was derived from a human donor in a cohort sampled during active COVID-19. Material for sequencing was peripheral blood. This rearrangement joins TRBV4-1 to TRBJ1-5; tentative D call: TRBD1 (5 bases). CDR3 protein: CASSQVWGVSNQPQHF. The CDR3 nucleotides read TGCGCCAGCAGCCAAGTGTGGGGGGTTTCCAATCAGCCCCAGCATTTT.